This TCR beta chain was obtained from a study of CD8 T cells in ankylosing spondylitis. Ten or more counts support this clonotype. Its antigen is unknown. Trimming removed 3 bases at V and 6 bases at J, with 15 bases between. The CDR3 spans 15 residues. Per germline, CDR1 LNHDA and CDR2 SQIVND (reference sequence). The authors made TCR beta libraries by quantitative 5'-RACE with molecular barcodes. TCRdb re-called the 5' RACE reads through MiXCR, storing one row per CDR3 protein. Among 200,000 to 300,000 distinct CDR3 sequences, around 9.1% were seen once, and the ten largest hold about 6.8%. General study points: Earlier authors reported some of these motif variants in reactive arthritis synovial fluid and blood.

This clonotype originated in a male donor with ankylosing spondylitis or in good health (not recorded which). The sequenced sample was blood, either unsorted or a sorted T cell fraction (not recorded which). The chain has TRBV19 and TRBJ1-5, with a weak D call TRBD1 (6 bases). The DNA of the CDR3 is TGTGCCAGTAGTATGGAGAACAGGGCATCTCAGCCCCAGCATTTT. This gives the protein CASSMENRASQPQHF.